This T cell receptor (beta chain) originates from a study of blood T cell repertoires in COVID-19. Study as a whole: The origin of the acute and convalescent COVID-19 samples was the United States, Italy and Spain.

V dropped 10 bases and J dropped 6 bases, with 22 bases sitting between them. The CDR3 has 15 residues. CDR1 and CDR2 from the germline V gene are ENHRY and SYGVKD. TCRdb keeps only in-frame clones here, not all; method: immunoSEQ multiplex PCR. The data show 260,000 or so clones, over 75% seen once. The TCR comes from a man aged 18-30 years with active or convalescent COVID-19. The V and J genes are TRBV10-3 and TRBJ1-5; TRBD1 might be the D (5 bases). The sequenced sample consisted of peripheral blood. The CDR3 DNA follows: TGTGCCACAGCTACTCGTGGACAAGTATTTCAGCCCCAGCATTTT. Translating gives CATATRGQVFQPQHF.